These T cell receptor beta chains were read from a single sample in a study of T cell responses to AZD1222 COVID-19 vaccine. Profiled with immunoSEQ multiplex PCR; TCRdb holds only in-frame clones, not every one. The sample has under 200,000 clones, approximately 93% seen once. This specimen consisted of peripheral blood, obtained on day 0 of AZD1222 vaccination. The origin of the receptors is an adult in good health. Each CDR3 is given without its conserved first and last residue.

CDR3 protein,V gene,J gene
ASSSPVLGGELF,TRBV3-1/TRBV3-2,TRBJ2-2
ASSFPGGYT,TRBV28,TRBJ1-2
ASSLDQGTEAF,TRBV11-2,TRBJ1-1
ASSPWTGNQETQY,TRBV3-1/TRBV3-2,TRBJ2-5
ASSQEVNRESYEQY,TRBV3-1/TRBV3-2,TRBJ2-7
ASSQTDSNTGELF,TRBV4-1,TRBJ2-2
ASSLGDRVGYT,TRBV12-3/TRBV12-4,TRBJ1-2
ASSHGTGNTEAF,TRBV3-1/TRBV3-2,TRBJ1-1
ASKLQVEAF,TRBV7-8,TRBJ1-1
ASSQDRSGHNYGYT,TRBV3-1/TRBV3-2,TRBJ1-2
ATSSFQGSFTEAF,TRBV15,TRBJ1-1
ASSSTSSRNTIY,TRBV11-2,TRBJ1-3
ASSRLAGGGLGNEQF,TRBV19,TRBJ2-1
ASVRGLGTDTQY,TRBV6-5,TRBJ2-3
ASSMAYVRVGTDTQY,TRBV19,TRBJ2-3
ASSIGTDRGAF,TRBV5-4,TRBJ1-1
SVRDSGNTEAF,TRBV29-1,TRBJ1-1
ASTSHLNYGYT,TRBV6-5,TRBJ1-2
ASRGLVNTEAF,TRBV27,TRBJ1-1
ASSQRHLGNTIY,TRBV3-1/TRBV3-2,TRBJ1-3
ASSPGPGGTEAF,TRBV18,TRBJ1-1
ASSQNLATLNQPQH,TRBV4-1,TRBJ1-5
ASSQDVGGLGYT,TRBV3-1/TRBV3-2,TRBJ1-2
ASSPWDRGSGQPQH,TRBV7-2,TRBJ1-5
ASSYGGGPTYEQY,TRBV6-5,TRBJ2-7
ASSPQPYRTDNTEAF,TRBV13,TRBJ1-1
ASSPTSGSTDTQY,TRBV3-1/TRBV3-2,TRBJ2-3
ASNLTPGLSSYNEQF,TRBV5-1,TRBJ2-1
ATSRDLTDYTEAF,TRBV15,TRBJ1-1
AASMWSNQPQH,TRBV30,TRBJ1-5
ASSYSPGQDSYEQY,TRBV13,TRBJ2-7
ASSLLRDLEQY,TRBV12-3/TRBV12-4,TRBJ2-7
ASSPTVMIWGNEQF,TRBV18,TRBJ2-1
ASSQGQGAMNYGYT,TRBV19,TRBJ1-2
ASREGSDYGYT,TRBV27,TRBJ1-2
SAGFYNEQF,TRBV29-1,TRBJ2-1
ASSRQLANYGYT,TRBV7-9,TRBJ1-2
ASSRYSRETQY,TRBV4-1,TRBJ2-5